This TCR beta chain was found in a study of control samples from healthy donors and cancer patients. Data came from immunoSEQ multiplex PCR; TCRdb stores just in-frame clones and leaves some out. The table lists roughly 130,000 clones, 80% to 95% of them singletons. CDR1 is GTSNPN, CDR2 SVGIG, per germline (reference sequence). The CDR3 has 14 amino acids. The V gene lost 0 bases and the J gene lost 8 bases, with 14 bases spanning the gap. This clone was observed a single time. Material: blood. This sequence originates from a man between 18 and 29 years old in good health. The rearrangement links TRBV30 to TRBJ2-1, with D unclear. The CDR3 loop reads CAWSVLSGLDEQFF. CDR3 DNA: TGTGCCTGGAGTGTACTTTCCGGGCTGGATGAGCAGTTCTTC.